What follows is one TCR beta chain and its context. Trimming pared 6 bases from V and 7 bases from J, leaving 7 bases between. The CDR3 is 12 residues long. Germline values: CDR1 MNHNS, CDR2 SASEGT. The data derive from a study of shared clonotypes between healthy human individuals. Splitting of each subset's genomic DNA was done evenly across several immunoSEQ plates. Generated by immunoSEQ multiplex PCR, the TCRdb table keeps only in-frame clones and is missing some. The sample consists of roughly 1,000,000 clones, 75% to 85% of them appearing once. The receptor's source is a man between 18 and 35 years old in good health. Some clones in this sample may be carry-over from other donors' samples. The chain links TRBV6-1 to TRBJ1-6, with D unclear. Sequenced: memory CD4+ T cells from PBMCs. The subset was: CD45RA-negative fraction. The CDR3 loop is CASRDNNSPLHF. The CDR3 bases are TGTGCCAGCAGAGACAACAATTCACCCCTCCACTTT.